Shown below are 16 T cell receptor beta chains from a single sample sequenced in a study of blood T cell repertoires in COVID-19. Using immunoSEQ multiplex PCR, the repertoire was profiled, and TCRdb retains in-frame clones only, with some absent. The sample has some 95,000 clones, approximately 90% seen once. Sequenced sample: peripheral blood. These receptors were taken from a human donor with active COVID-19. The donor label of this sample is uncertain.

The V call is TRBV2, the J call TRBJ2-3; 9 bases align to TRBD2. The CDR3 length is 13 residues. Losses at the gene ends were 11 bases for V and 4 bases for J; bases not matched to a gene: 7. Germline loops: CDR1 SNHLY, CDR2 FYNNEI. The CDR3 DNA reads as TGTGCCCGGCGGCGGGGGGGGGCAGATACGCAGTATTTT. Protein product: CARRRGGADTQYF.

CDR3 in DNA: TGTGCCAGCAGCCAGCTTGGGACTAGCGGACGGGTTTGGGAGACCCAGTACTTC. It is translated as CASSQLGTSGRVWETQYF. V and J are TRBV5-4 and TRBJ2-5, with 11 bases that match TRBD2. Germline CDR1 is SGHNT and CDR2 is YYREEE (reference sequence). The CDR3 runs to 18 residues. The ends lost 4 bases at V and 5 bases at J; junction bases unmatched: 16.

The chain couples TRBV7-2 to TRBJ1-2; 9 bases match TRBD1. This CDR3 contains 16 residues. V was clipped by 1 base and J by 4 bases; unmatched bases: 7. Germline V CDR1 and CDR2: SGHTA, FQGNSA. The CDR3 region has the DNA TGTGCCAGCAGCTTAGTGGGGACAGGGATCTTCTATGGCTACACCTTC. This encodes CASSLVGTGIFYGYTF.

V and J are TRBV15 and TRBJ1-2; D is possibly TRBD1 (5 bases). V lost 3 bases, J lost 1 base, and 9 bases lay in between. Germline V lookup: CDR1 LNHNV, CDR2 YYDKDF (reference sequence). CDR3 length: 14 residues. The CDR3 nucleotides read TGTGCCACCAGCAGCCTGACAGTTAACTATGGCTACACCTTC. It translates to CATSSLTVNYGYTF. Full variable domain (remainder filled in from reference TRBV15 and TRBJ1-2): DAMVIQNPRYQVTQFGKPVTLSCSQTLNHNVMYWYQQKSSQAPKLLFHYYDKDFNNEADTPDNFQSRRPNTSFCFLDIRSPGLGDTAMYLCATSSLTVNYGYTFGSGTRLTVV.

The chain uses TRBV7-6 and TRBJ2-5; 9 nucleotides line up with TRBD2. V shed 8 bases, J shed 5 bases, and the junction held 27 bases outside the gene matches. Germline CDR1 and CDR2: SGHVS and FNYEAQ. The CDR3 sequence is 20 residues long. The CDR3 sequence: CASRLGRGGAMRGSWETQYF. As DNA, the CDR3 is TGTGCCAGCCGCCTCGGGCGCGGGGGGGCCATGAGGGGGTCTTGGGAGACCCAGTACTTC.

The CDR3 region is CASSLVGGNQPQHF. The DNA of the CDR3 is TGCGCCAGCAGCTTAGTAGGGGGCAATCAGCCCCAGCATTTT. V is TRBV5-1 and J is TRBJ1-5, with D possibly being TRBD1 (5 bases). The germline V gene has CDR1 SGHRS and CDR2 YFSETQ. The ends were cut back, 2 bases at V and 2 bases at J, with 8 bases in the middle. The CDR3 extends over 14 amino acids.

The V and J genes are TRBV27 and TRBJ1-1; 8 nucleotides match TRBD1. Germline V CDR1 and CDR2: MNHEY, SMNVEV (reference sequence). The CDR3 covers 14 residues. J gave up 4 bases and V 3 bases, and 4 bases lay outside the gene matches. CDR3 in DNA: TGTGCCAGCAGTTTCGGGACAGGAGGCACTGAAGCTTTCTTT. Protein product: CASSFGTGGTEAFF.

The chain is built from TRBV6-1 and TRBJ1-2; D unclear. The CDR3 runs to 13 residues. V lost 5 bases and J lost 8, with 15 bases in between. The V gene's germline CDR1 is MNHNS and CDR2 SASEGT. In DNA form, the CDR3 reads TGTGCCAGCAGTTTTGAGGGTGGAAGCGGCTACACCTTC. Translating it yields CASSFEGGSGYTF.

The chain is built from TRBV7-3 and TRBJ2-3, with 9 bases aligning to TRBD1. The CDR3 extends over 14 amino acids. V shed 0 bases and J 5 bases; nucleotides not matched to a gene: 0. CDR1 is SGHTA, CDR2 FQGTGA, per germline. The chain's CDR3 is CASSLTGQGDTQYF. For the CDR3, the DNA is TGTGCCAGCAGCTTAACGGGACAGGGAGATACGCAGTATTTT.

The chain couples TRBV11-2 to TRBJ2-7, with 8 bases fitting TRBD1. Germline CDR1 and CDR2: SGHAT and FQNNGV. The CDR3 spans 15 residues. The ends lost 6 bases at V and 3 bases at J; junction bases unmatched: 10. The CDR3 region has the DNA TGTGCCAGCAGTCACCCACCGGGACAGGTCTACGAGCAGTACTTC. It encodes CASSHPPGQVYEQYF.

V is TRBV24-1 and J is TRBJ2-3, with D perhaps TRBD1 (6 bases). The V gene lost 5 bases and the J gene lost 2 bases, with 28 bases spanning the gap. CDR3 length: 20 residues. Per germline, CDR1 KGHDR and CDR2 SFDVKD. CDR3 nucleotides: TGTGCCACCAGTGTGTTACCCCTGGCAGGGGAGAGCCCAAACACAGATACGCAGTATTTT. Its protein product is CATSVLPLAGESPNTDTQYF.

J is TRBJ1-1 and V is TRBV19; 8 positions agree with TRBD1. CDR1 is LNHDA and CDR2 is SQIVND in the germline V gene (reference sequence). This CDR3 comprises 19 residues. V was clipped by 4 bases and J by 3 bases; unmatched bases: 19. The DNA of the CDR3 is TGTGCCAGTAGTACGAGAGGACAGGGATCGGCTGGTAGCGACACTGAAGCTTTCTTT. It codes for CASSTRGQGSAGSDTEAFF.

The rearrangement links TRBV19 to TRBJ2-5; 9 nucleotides agree with TRBD1. The V segment lost 8 bases and the J segment 2 bases; nucleotides outside the gene matches: 15. CDR1 is LNHDA and CDR2 is SQIVND in the germline V gene (reference sequence). The CDR3 length is 17 residues. The CDR3 DNA reads TGTGCCAGTCAAGTACGAGGGGGGACAGGGATGCAAGAGACCCAGTACTTC. Amino acid sequence: CASQVRGGTGMQETQYF.

The chain carries TRBV6-1 and TRBJ1-5; D gene unclear. This CDR3 contains 16 residues. Germline loops: CDR1 MNHNS, CDR2 SASEGT. Trimming took 2 bases from V and 0 from J, leaving 11 bases between them. In DNA, the CDR3 is TGTGCCAGCAGTGAATATGGAGGTTATAGCAATCAGCCCCAGCATTTT. Its translation: CASSEYGGYSNQPQHF.

In this sample, this clone turned up once. The chain employs TRBV11-2 and TRBJ2-5, with D perhaps matching TRBD2 (6 bases). With 3 bases removed from V and 2 bases from J, the gap between germline ends came to 10 bases. This CDR3 has 14 amino acids. CDR1 is SGHAT and CDR2 is FQNNGV in the germline V gene. Written as DNA, the CDR3 is TGTGCCAGCAGCTTGTGGGCGGGACAAGAGACCCAGTACTTC. It is translated as CASSLWAGQETQYF.

The chain recombines TRBV5-1 with TRBJ1-5; 8 nucleotides match TRBD1. The CDR3 is 14 residues long. Germline V CDR1 and CDR2: SGHRS, YFSETQ. The J segment lost 9 bases and the V segment lost 0 bases, leaving 5 bases of the junction unmatched. CDR3 sequence: CASSLGDRQGPQHF. CDR3 nucleotide sequence: TGCGCCAGCAGCTTGGGGGACAGGCAAGGGCCCCAGCATTTT.